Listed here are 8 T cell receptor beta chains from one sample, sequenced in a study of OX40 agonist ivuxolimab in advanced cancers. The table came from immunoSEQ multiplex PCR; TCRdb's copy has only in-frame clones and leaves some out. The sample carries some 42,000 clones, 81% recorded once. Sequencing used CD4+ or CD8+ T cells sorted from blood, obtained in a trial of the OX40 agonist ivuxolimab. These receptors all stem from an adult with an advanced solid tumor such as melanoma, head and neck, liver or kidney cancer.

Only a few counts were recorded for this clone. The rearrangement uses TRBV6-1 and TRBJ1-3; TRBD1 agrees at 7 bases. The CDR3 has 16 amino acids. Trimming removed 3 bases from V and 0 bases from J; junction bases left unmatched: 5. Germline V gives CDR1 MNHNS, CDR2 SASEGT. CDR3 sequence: CASSDRQGFSGNTIYF. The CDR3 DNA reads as TGTGCCAGCAGTGATCGACAGGGATTCTCTGGAAACACCATATATTTT.

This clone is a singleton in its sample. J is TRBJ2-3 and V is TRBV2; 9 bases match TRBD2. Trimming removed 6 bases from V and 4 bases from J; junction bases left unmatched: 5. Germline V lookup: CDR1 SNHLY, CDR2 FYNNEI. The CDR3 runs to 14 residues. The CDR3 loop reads CASRNRTSADTQYF. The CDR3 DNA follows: TGTGCCAGCAGGAACCGGACTAGCGCAGATACGCAGTATTTT.

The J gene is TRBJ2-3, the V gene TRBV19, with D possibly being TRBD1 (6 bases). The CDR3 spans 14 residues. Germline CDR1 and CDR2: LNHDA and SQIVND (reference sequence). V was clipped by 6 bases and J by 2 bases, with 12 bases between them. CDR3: CASSRGLPTDTQYF. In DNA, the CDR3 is TGTGCCAGTAGCAGGGGCTTACCCACAGATACGCAGTATTTT.

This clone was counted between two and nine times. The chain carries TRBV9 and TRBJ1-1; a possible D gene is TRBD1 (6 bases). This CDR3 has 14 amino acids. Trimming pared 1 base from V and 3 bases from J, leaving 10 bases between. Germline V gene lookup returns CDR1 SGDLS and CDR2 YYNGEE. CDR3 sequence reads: CASSVMGADTEAFF. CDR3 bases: TGTGCCAGCAGCGTAATGGGGGCGGACACTGAAGCTTTCTTT.

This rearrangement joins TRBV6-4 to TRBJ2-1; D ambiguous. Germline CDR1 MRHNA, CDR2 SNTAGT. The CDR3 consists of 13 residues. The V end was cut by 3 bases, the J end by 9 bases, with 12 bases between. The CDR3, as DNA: TGTGCCAGCAGTGAATATTACCTAGGTGAGCAGTTCTTC. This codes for CASSEYYLGEQFF.

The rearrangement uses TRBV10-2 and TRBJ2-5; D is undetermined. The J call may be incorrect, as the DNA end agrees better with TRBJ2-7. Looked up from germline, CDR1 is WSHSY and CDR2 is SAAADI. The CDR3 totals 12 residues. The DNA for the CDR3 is TGCGCCAGCAGTGATTACGGTGACGAGCAGTACTTC. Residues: CASSDYGDEQYF.

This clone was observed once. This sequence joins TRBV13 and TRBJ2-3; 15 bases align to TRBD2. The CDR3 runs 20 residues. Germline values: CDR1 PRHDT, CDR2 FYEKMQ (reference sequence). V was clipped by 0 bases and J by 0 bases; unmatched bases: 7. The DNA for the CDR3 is TGTGCCAGCAGCTTAGGCCTAATGGGACTAGCGGGAGGAAGCACAGATACGCAGTATTTT. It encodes CASSLGLMGLAGGSTDTQYF.

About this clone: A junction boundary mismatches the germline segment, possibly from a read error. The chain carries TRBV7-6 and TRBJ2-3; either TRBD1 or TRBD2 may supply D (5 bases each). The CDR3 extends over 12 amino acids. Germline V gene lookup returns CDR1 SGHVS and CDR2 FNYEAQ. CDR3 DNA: TGTGCCAGCAGCCTAGCCGGGACCGCGCAGTATTTT. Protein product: CASSLAGTAQYF.